The source of this T cell receptor (beta chain) is a study of T cells after yellow fever vaccination. MiXCR, run by TCRdb on the 5' RACE reads, gives a single entry per CDR3 protein. The table shows 450,000 to 550,000 distinct CDR3 sequences, with 21% occurring only once. The sequence was obtained from a man aged 18-30 years who received the YFV17D yellow fever vaccine. Here the sequenced sample was PBMCs, taken around 3 weeks after the first yellow fever vaccination.

DNA for the CDR3: TGCGCCAGCAGCCAAGATTTGAAGAGAGATTCACCCCTCCACTTT. This encodes CASSQDLKRDSPLHF. The chain combines TRBV4-3 with TRBJ1-6; D not resolved. The CDR3 loop spans 15 amino acids. Germline loops: CDR1 LGHNA, CDR2 YSLEER. Trimming took off 0 bases at V and 8 bases at J, with 11 bases between the two ends.